A single sample gave rise to the 8 T cell receptor beta chains below, sequenced in a study of shared clonotypes between healthy human individuals. TCRdb's table, derived via immunoSEQ multiplex PCR, lists solely in-frame clones and lacks some. The sample includes about 2.3 million clones, more than 85% of them seen just once. Sequencing was done on a sample of naive CD4+ T cells from PBMCs. Sample subset: CD45RA+ positively selected. The source is a man aged 18 to 30 in good health. Some clones in this sample may be carry-over from other donors' samples.

V usage is TRBV6-5 and J usage is TRBJ2-1; TRBD2 is a possible D gene (6 bases). V lost 0 bases, J lost 8 bases, and 14 bases lay in between. The CDR3 totals 15 residues. Looked up from germline, CDR1 is MNHEY and CDR2 is SVGAGI. As DNA, the CDR3 is TGTGCCAGCAGTTACTCCTCCGGGAGCTGGGATGAGCAGTTCTTC. Translating gives CASSYSSGSWDEQFF.

This clone was recorded a few times. The chain employs TRBV4-3 and TRBJ1-4; TRBD1 matches at 7 bases. Trimming cost V 5 bases and J 4 bases; bases outside gene matches: 7. Looked up from germline, CDR1 is LGHNA and CDR2 is YSLEER. The length of the CDR3 is 15 residues. The CDR3 here is CASSVSGTVNEKLFF. CDR3 coding DNA: TGCGCCAGCAGCGTTTCGGGGACAGTTAATGAAAAACTGTTTTTT.

J is TRBJ2-4 and V is TRBV11-1; 8 bases match TRBD1. The CDR3 covers 13 residues. Germline V gene data show CDR1 as SGHAT and CDR2 as FQDESV (reference sequence). Trimming took 5 bases from V and 7 from J; bases not matched to a gene: 4. The CDR3 sequence: CASSQDRANIQYF. DNA for the CDR3: TGTGCCAGCAGCCAGGACAGGGCGAACATTCAGTACTTC.

The chain carries TRBV5-1 and TRBJ1-2, with D possibly being TRBD1 (5 bases). The CDR3 runs 13 residues. Germline CDR1 reads SGHRS; CDR2 reads YFSETQ. V was trimmed by 0 bases and J by 8 bases, leaving 11 bases between them. CDR3 sequence: CASSLEWGRGYTF. The CDR3, as DNA: TGCGCCAGCAGCTTGGAGTGGGGCCGCGGCTACACCTTC. The whole variable domain, filled in from reference TRBV5-1 and TRBJ1-2, reads KAGVTQTPRYLIKTRGQQVTLSCSPISGHRSVSWYQQTPGQGLQFLFEYFSETQRNKGNFPGRFSGRQFSNSRSEMNVSTLELGDSALYLCASSLEWGRGYTFGSGTRLTVV.

The chain links TRBV28 to TRBJ1-3; D remains ambiguous. This CDR3 comprises 15 residues. With 2 bases removed from V and 4 bases from J, the gap between germline ends came to 12 bases. The germline CDR1 and CDR2 sequences are MDHEN and SYDVKM. Here the CDR3 reads CASSLGPAAGNTIYF. The DNA of the CDR3 is TGTGCCAGCAGTTTAGGCCCAGCGGCCGGAAACACCATATATTTT.

As for this clone: The sample contains more than one DNA sequence encoding this CDR3. V usage is TRBV15 and J usage is TRBJ1-3, with a weak D call TRBD1 (5 bases). The CDR3 totals 15 residues. V was trimmed by 0 bases and J by 4 bases, leaving 10 bases between them. In germline, CDR1 is LNHNV, CDR2 YYDKDF (reference sequence). The CDR3 loop is CATSRDLRVGNTIYF. CDR3 nucleotide sequence: TGTGCCACCAGCAGAGATCTCAGGGTCGGAAACACCATATATTTT.

The gene calls are TRBV5-4 and TRBJ2-5; TRBD2 matches 8 bases. With 8 bases clipped from V and 4 bases from J, the junction kept 13 bases outside the gene matches. The CDR3 totals 15 residues. The germline CDR1 and CDR2 sequences are SGHNT and YYREEE (reference sequence). CDR3 residues: CASWSAGGRGETQYF. The CDR3 DNA sequence: TGTGCCAGTTGGTCGGCGGGAGGACGGGGAGAGACCCAGTACTTC.

The DNA of the CDR3 is TGTGCCAGCAGTGACCCATACAGGGCTACTGAGCAGTTCTTC. Its translation is CASSDPYRATEQFF. The chain has TRBV6-1 and TRBJ2-1; the D gene is possibly TRBD1 (6 bases). Per germline, CDR1 MNHNS and CDR2 SASEGT. The CDR3 is made up of 14 amino acids. V lost 3 bases to trimming and J lost 9 bases, with 15 bases between them.